These 2 T cell receptor beta chains were all obtained from the same sample, sequenced in a study of blood T cell repertoires in COVID-19. The protocol was immunoSEQ multiplex PCR, while the TCRdb copy is restricted to in-frame clones and leaves out a portion. The sample shows 70,000 or so clones, 60% to 85% of them seen only once. Source material: peripheral blood. Source of these receptors: a man aged 55 to 70 with acute or convalescent COVID-19.

The CDR3 coding sequence is TGTGCCAGCAGCCCTGGACAGGGCAACACTGAAGCTTTCTTT. It translates to CASSPGQGNTEAFF. The V call is TRBV4-2, the J call TRBJ1-1; TRBD1 agrees at 8 bases. This CDR3 spans 14 amino acids. Germline CDR1 is LGHNA and CDR2 is YNFKEQ. Germline trimming cut 4 bases from V and 2 bases from J; bases unmatched to any gene: 3.

This chain joins TRBV7-2 and TRBJ1-2; D unclear. The CDR3 length is 12 residues. Germline loops: CDR1 SGHTA, CDR2 FQGNSA. V dropped 2 bases and J dropped 4 bases, with 5 bases sitting between them. In nucleotides, the CDR3 is TGTGCCAGCAGCTTAAGCTTCTATGGCTACACCTTC. Translated: CASSLSFYGYTF.